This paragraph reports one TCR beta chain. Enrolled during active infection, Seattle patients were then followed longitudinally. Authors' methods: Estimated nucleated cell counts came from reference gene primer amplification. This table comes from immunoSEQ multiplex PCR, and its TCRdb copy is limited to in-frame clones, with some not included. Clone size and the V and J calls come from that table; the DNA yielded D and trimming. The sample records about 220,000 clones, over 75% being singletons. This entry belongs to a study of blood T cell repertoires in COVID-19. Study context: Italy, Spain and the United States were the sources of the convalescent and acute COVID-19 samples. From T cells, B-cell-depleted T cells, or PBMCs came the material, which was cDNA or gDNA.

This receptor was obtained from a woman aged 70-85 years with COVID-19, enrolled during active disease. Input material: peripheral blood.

The CDR3 protein is CASSLGGTGWTEAFF. In nucleotides, the CDR3 is TGCGCCAGCAGCTTGGGAGGGACAGGGTGGACTGAAGCTTTCTTT. V gene TRBV5-1 combines with J gene TRBJ1-1, with 9 bases lining up with TRBD1. The CDR3 has 15 residues. In germline, CDR1 is SGHRS, CDR2 YFSETQ. J lost 5 bases, V lost 0 bases, and 5 bases had no gene match. Complete variable domain (other parts from reference TRBV5-1 and TRBJ1-1): KAGVTQTPRYLIKTRGQQVTLSCSPISGHRSVSWYQQTPGQGLQFLFEYFSETQRNKGNFPGRFSGRQFSNSRSEMNVSTLELGDSALYLCASSLGGTGWTEAFFGQGTRLTVV.